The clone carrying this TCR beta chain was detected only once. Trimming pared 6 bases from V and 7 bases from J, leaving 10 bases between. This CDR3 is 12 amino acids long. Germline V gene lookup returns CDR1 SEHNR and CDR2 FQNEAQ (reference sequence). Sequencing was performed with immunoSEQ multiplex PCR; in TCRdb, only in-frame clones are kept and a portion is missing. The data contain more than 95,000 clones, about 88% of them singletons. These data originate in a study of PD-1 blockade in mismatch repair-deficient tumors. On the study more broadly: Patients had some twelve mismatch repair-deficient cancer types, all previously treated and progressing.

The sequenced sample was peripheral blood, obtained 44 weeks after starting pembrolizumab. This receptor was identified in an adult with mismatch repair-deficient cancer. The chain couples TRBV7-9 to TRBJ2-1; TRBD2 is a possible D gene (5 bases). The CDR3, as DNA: TGTGCCAGCAGTCAGGACTTGAATGAGCAGTTCTTC. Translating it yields CASSQDLNEQFF.